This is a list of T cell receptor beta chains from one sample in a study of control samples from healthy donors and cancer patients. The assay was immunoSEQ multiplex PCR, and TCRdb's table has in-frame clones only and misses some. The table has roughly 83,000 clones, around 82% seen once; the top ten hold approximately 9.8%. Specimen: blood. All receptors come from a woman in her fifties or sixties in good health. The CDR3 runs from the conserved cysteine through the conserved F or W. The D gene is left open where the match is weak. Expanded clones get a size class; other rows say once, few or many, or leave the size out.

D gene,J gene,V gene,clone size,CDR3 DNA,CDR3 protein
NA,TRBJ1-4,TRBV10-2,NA,TGCGCCAGCAGTGTACAGGGATCTGGTGAAAAACTGTTTTTT,CASSVQGSGEKLFF
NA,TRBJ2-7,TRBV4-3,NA,TGCGCCAGCAGCCAAGACTCCCGCTACGAGCAGTACTTC,CASSQDSRYEQYF
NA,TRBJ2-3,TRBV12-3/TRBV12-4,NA,TGTGCCAGCAGTTTTCGTACGGTGGATACGCAGTATTTT,CASSFRTVDTQYF
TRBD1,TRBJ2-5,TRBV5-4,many,TGTGCCAGCAGCTACAGGGGAGAGACCCAGTACTTC,CASSYRGETQYF
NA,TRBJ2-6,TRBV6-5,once,TGTGCCAGCCGGGAGACCTCTGGGGCCAACGTCCTGACTTTC,CASRETSGANVLTF
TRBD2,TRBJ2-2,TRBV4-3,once,TGCGCCAGCAGCCAAGAAGGGCAGCGGGGTCGTACCGGGGAGCTGTTTTTT,CASSQEGQRGRTGELFF
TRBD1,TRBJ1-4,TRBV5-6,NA,TGTGCCAGCAGCGTTCAAGGGGGCGTTGAAAAACTGTTTTTT,CASSVQGGVEKLFF
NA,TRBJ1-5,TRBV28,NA,TGTGCCAGCAGTTACAGGGAGCTGAATCAGCCCCAGCATTTT,CASSYRELNQPQHF
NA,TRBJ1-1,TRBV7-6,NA,TGTGCCAGCAGCTTAGGTCTACAGGGCCTAGGCACTGAAGCTTTCTTT,CASSLGLQGLGTEAFF
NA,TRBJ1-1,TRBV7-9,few,TGTGCCAGCAGCCGGATAAAGGACAGAGAGAACACTGAAGCTTTCTTT,CASSRIKDRENTEAFF
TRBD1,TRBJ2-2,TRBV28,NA,TGTGCCAGCAGTTTAACGGGACAGACCGGGGAGCTGTTTTTT,CASSLTGQTGELFF
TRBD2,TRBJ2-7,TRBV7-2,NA,TGTGCCAGCAGCTTAGGGTTAGCGGGAGTTTCCGGCTCTGGGCAGTACTTC,CASSLGLAGVSGSGQYF
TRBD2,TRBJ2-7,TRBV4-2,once,TGTGCCAGCAGCCAAGGTAAAGCGGGAGACATCTACGAGCAGTACTTC,CASSQGKAGDIYEQYF
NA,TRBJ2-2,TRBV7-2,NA,TGTGCCAGCAGCCGACTTAACACCGGGGAGCTGTTTTTT,CASSRLNTGELFF
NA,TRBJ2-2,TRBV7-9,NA,TGTGCCAGCAGCCAAGGGACCGGGACACTCACCGGGGAGCTGTTTTTT,CASSQGTGTLTGELFF
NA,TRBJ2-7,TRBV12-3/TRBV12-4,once,TGTGCCAGCAGTTTCGGTGAGTCCTACGAGCAGTACTTC,CASSFGESYEQYF
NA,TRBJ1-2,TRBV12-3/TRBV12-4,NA,TGTGCCAGCAGTGGGTTTAACTATGGCTACACCTTC,CASSGFNYGYTF
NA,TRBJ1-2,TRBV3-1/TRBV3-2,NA,TGTGCCAGCAGCCCCTTTGAGGCACATGGCTACACCTTC,CASSPFEAHGYTF
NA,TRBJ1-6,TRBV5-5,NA,TGTGCCAGCAGCTTTAGCGGACAGAGCTCCTATAATTCACCCCTCCACTTT,CASSFSGQSSYNSPLHF
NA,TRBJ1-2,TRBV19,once,TGTGCCAGTAGTAGAGGGACCGTGAACTATGGCTACACCTTC,CASSRGTVNYGYTF
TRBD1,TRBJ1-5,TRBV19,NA,TGTGCCAGTAGTATAGATACAGGGGGCAATCAGCCCCAGCATTTT,CASSIDTGGNQPQHF
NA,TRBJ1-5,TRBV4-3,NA,TGCGCCAGCAGCCAAACCCCGGTAGGGCAGGGAGGCAGTCAGCCCCAGCATTTT,CASSQTPVGQGGSQPQHF